This T cell receptor beta chain is from a study of T cell responses to AZD1222 COVID-19 vaccine. Findings of the study overall: Spike-specific TCR breadth and depth grew following two AZD1222 doses. Donors, mostly white British, included more females; clonal diversity was possibly underestimated.

Analysis merged second doses at about 4 or about 12 weeks. Details on this clone: Its specificity is unknown.

This table comes from immunoSEQ multiplex PCR, and its TCRdb copy is limited to in-frame clones, with some not included. The sample yields roughly 150,000 clones, 85% to 95% seen once. V was clipped by 3 bases and J by 3 bases, with 11 bases between them. This CDR3 spans 15 amino acids. CDR1 is MDHEN, CDR2 SYDVKM, per germline. The chain recombines TRBV28 with TRBJ2-2; the D gene is possibly TRBD1 (6 bases). The sample here was peripheral blood, taken 28 days after the second AZD1222 dose. The receptor comes from an adult who received the AZD1222 COVID-19 vaccine. The CDR3 nucleotides read TGTGCCAGCAGTTTCTCGGACAGATACACCGGGGAGCTGTTTTTT. This translates into CASSFSDRYTGELFF.